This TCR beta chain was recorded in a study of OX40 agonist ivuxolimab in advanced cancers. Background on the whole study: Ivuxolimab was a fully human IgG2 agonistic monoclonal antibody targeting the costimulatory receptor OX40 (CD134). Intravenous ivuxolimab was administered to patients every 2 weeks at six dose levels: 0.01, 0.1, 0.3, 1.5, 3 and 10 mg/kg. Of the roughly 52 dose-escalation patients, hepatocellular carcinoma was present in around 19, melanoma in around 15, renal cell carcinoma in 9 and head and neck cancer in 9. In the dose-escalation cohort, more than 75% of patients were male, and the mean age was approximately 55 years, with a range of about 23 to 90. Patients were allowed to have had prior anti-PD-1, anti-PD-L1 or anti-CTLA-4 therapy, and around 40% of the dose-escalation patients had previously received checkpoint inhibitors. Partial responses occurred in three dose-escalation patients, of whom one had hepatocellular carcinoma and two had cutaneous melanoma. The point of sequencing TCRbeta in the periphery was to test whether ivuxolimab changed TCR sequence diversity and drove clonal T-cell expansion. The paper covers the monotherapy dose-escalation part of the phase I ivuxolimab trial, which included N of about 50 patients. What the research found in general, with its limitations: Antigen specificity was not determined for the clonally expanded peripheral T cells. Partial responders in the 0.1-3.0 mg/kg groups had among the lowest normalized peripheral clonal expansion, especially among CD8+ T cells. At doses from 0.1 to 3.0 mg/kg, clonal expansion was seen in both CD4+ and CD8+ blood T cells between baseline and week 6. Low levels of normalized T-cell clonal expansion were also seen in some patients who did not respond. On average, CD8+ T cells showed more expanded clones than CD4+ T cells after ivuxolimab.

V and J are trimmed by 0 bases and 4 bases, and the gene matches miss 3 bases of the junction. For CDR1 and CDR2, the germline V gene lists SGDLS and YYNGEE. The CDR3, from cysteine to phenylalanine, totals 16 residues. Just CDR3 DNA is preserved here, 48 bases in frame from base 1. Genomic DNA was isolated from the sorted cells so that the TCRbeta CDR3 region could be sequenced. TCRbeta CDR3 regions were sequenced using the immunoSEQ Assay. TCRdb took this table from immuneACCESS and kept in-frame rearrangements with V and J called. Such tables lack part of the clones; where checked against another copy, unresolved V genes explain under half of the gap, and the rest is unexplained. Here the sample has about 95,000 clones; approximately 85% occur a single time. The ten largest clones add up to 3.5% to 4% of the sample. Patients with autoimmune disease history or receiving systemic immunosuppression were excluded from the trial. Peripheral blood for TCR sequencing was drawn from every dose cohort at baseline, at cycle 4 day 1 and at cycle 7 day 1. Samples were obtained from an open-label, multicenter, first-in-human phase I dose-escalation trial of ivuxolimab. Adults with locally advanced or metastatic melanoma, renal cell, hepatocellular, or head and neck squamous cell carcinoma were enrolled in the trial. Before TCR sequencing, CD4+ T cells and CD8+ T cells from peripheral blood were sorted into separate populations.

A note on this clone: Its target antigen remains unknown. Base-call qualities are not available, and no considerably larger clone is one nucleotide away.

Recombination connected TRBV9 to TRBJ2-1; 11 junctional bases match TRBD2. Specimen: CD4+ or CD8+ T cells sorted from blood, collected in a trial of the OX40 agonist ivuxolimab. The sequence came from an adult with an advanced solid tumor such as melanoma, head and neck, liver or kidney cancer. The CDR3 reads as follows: CASSVEGTSGYNEQFF. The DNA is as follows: TGTGCCAGCAGCGTAGAAGGGACTAGCGGTTACAATGAGCAGTTCTTC.